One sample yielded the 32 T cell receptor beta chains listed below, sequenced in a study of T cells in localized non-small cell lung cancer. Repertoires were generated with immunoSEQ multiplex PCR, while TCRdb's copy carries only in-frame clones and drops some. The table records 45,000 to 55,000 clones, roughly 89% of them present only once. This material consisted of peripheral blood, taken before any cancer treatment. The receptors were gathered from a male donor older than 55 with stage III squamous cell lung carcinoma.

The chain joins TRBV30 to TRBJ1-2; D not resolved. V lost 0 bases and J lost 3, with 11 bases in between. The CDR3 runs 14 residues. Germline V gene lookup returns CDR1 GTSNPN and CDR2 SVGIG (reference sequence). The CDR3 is CAWSVAGEDYGYTF. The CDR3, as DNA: TGTGCCTGGAGTGTAGCAGGAGAGGACTATGGCTACACCTTC.

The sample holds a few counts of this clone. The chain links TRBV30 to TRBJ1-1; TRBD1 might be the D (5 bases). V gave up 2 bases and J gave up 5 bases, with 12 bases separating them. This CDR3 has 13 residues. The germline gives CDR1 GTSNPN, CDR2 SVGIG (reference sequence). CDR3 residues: CAWSSLGGTEAFF. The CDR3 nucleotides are TGTGCCTGGAGTAGCTTGGGGGGGACTGAAGCTTTCTTT.

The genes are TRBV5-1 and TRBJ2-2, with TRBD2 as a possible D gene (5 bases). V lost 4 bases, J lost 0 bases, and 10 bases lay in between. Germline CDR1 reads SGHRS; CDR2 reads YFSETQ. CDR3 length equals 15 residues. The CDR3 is CASSSRTANTGELFF. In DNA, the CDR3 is TGCGCCAGCAGCAGCAGGACTGCGAACACCGGGGAGCTGTTTTTT.

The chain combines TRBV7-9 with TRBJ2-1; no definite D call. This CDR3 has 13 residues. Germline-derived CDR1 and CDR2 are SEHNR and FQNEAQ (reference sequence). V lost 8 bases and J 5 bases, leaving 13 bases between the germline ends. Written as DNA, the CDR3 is TGTGCCAGCGAACGACTTATCGACAATGAGCAGTTCTTC. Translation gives CASERLIDNEQFF.

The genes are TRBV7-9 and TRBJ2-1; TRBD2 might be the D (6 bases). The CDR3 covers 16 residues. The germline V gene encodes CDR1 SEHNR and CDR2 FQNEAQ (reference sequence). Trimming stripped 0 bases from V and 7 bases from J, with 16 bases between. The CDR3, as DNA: TGTGCCAGCAGCTTAGCGGTTGGCCGAGGGAGGAATGAGCAGTTCTTC. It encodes CASSLAVGRGRNEQFF. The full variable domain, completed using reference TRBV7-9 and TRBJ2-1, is DTGVSQNPRHKITKRGQNVTFRCDPISEHNRLYWYRQTLGQGPEFLTYFQNEAQLEKSRLLSDRFSAERPKGSFSTLEIQRTEQGDSAMYLCASSLAVGRGRNEQFFGPGTRLTVL.

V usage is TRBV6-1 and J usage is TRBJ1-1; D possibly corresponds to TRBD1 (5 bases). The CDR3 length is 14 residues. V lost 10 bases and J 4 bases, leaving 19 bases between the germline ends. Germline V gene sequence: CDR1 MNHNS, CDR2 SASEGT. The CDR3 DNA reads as TGTGCCACTACCCCCGCCCGGGGGTCCACTGAAGCTTTCTTT. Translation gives CATTPARGSTEAFF.

The CDR3 loop is CASHQGASLSQPQHF. The CDR3 DNA follows: TGTGCCAGCCACCAGGGGGCTAGTTTAAGTCAGCCCCAGCATTTT. The chain combines TRBV2 with TRBJ1-5; 8 bases are a match to TRBD1. The germline gives CDR1 SNHLY, CDR2 FYNNEI. V dropped 8 bases and J dropped 6; count of bases not matched to a gene: 12. There are 15 residues in the CDR3.

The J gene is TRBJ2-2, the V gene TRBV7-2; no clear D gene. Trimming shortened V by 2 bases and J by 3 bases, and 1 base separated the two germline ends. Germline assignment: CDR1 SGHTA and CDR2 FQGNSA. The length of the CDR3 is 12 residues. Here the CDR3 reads CASSLYTGELFF. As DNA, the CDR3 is TGTGCCAGCAGCTTATACACCGGGGAGCTGTTTTTT.

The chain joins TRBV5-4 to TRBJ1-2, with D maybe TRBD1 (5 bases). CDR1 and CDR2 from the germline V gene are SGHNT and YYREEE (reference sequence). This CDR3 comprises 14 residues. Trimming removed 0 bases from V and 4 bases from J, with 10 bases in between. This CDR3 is CASSLDGGFYGYTF. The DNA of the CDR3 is TGTGCCAGCAGCTTGGACGGGGGGTTCTATGGCTACACCTTC.

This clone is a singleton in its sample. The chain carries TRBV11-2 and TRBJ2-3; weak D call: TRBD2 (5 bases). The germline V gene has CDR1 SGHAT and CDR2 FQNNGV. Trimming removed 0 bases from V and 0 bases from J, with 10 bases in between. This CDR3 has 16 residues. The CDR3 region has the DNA TGTGCCAGCAGCTTAGAACTACCGGGAAGCACAGATACGCAGTATTTT. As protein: CASSLELPGSTDTQYF.

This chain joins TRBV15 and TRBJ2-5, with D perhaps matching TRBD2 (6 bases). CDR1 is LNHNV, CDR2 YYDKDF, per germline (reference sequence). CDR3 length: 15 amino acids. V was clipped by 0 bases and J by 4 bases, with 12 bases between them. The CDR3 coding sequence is TGTGCCACCAGCAGAGATCAGGAGGGTGCAGAGACCCAGTACTTC. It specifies CATSRDQEGAETQYF.

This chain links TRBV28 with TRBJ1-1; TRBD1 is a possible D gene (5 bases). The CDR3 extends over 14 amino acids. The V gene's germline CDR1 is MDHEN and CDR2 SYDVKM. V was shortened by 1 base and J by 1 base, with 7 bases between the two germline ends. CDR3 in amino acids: CASSLYRRNTEAFF. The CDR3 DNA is TGTGCCAGCAGTTTATACAGGCGGAACACTGAAGCTTTCTTT. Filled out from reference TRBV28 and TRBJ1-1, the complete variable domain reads DVKVTQSSRYLVKRTGEKVFLECVQDMDHENMFWYRQDPGLGLRLIYFSYDVKMKEKGDIPEGYSVSREKKERFSLILESASTNQTSMYLCASSLYRRNTEAFFGQGTRLTVV.

DNA for the CDR3: TGTGCCAGCAGCTCCCTGGGGGGGTTGGATCAGCCCCAGCATTTT. Its protein product is CASSSLGGLDQPQHF. The gene calls are TRBV5-5 and TRBJ1-5, with a tentative D call TRBD1 (5 bases). Trimming left V 3 bases short and J 5 bases short, with 15 bases between. Germline CDR1 and CDR2: SGHKS and YYEKEE (reference sequence). The CDR3 length is 15 residues.

CDR3 coding DNA: TGTGCCAGCAGCTTAAAAGGGGGCGGCAATGAGCAGTTCTTC. This codes for CASSLKGGGNEQFF. This chain connects TRBV7-2 to TRBJ2-1; 7 bases are shared with TRBD1. This CDR3 region has 14 residues. The ends lost 2 bases at V and 6 bases at J; junction bases unmatched: 4. Germline V gene data show CDR1 as SGHTA and CDR2 as FQGNSA.

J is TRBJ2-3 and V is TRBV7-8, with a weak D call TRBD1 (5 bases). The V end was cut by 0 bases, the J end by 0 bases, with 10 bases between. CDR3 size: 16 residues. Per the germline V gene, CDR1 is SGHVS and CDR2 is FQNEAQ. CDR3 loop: CASSLALWTSTDTQYF. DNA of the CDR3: TGTGCCAGCAGCTTAGCGCTGTGGACAAGCACAGATACGCAGTATTTT.

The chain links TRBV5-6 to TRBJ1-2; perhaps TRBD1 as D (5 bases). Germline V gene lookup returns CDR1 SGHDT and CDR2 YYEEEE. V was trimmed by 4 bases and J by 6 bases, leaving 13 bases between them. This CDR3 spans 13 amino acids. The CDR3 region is CASSPGGIHGYTF. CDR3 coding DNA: TGTGCCAGCAGCCCTGGGGGGATCCATGGCTACACCTTC.

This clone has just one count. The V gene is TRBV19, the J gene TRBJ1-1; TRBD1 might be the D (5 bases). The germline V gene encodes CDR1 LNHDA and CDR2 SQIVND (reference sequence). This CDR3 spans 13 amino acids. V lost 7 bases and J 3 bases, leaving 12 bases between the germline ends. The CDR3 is CASTPGRDTEAFF. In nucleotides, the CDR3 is TGTGCCAGTACCCCAGGGAGAGACACTGAAGCTTTCTTT. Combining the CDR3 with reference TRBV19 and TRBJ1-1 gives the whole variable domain DGGITQSPKYLFRKEGQNVTLSCEQNLNHDAMYWYRQDPGQGLRLIYYSQIVNDFQKGDIAEGYSVSREKKESFPLTVTSAQKNPTAFYLCASTPGRDTEAFFGQGTRLTVV.

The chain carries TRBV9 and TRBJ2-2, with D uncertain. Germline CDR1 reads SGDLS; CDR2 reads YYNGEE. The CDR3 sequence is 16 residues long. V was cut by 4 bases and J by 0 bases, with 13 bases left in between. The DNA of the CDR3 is TGTGCCAGCAGCTCCCCGGTCGGCGCGAACACCGGGGAGCTGTTTTTT. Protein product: CASSSPVGANTGELFF.

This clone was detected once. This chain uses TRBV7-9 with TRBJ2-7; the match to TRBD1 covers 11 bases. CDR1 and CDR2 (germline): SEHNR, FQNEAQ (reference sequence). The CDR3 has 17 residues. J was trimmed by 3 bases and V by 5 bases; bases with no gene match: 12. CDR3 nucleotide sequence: TGTGCCAGCAGCCCGGCACCGACGGGGACAGGGGGCTACGAGCAGTACTTC. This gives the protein CASSPAPTGTGGYEQYF.

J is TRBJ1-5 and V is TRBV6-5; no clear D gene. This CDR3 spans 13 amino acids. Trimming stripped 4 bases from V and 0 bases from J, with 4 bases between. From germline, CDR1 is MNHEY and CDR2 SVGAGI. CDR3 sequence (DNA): TGTGCCAGCAGTTCAACTAGCAATCAGCCCCAGCATTTT. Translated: CASSSTSNQPQHF.

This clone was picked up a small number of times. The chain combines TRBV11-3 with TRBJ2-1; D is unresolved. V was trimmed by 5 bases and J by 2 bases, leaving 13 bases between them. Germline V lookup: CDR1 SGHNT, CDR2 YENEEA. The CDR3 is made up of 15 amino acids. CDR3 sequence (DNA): TGTGCCAGCAGCGAAAGCGCCAACACCTACAATGAGCAGTTCTTC. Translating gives CASSESANTYNEQFF.

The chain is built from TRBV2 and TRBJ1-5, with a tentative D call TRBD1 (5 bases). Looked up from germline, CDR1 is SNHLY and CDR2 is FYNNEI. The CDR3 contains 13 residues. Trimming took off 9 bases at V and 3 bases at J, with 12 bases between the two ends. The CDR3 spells CASRRDDNQPQHF. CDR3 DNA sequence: TGTGCCAGTCGCAGGGACGACAATCAGCCCCAGCATTTT.

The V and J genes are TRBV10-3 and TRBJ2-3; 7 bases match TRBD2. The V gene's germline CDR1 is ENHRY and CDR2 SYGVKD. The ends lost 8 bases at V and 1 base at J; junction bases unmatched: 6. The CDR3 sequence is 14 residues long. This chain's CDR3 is CAIGEGTGTDTQYF. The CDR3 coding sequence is TGTGCCATCGGGGAGGGGACTGGCACAGATACGCAGTATTTT.

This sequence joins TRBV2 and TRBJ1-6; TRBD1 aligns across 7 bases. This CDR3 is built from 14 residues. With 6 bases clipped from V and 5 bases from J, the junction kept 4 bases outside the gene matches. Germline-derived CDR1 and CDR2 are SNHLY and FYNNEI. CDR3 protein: CASREQGNNSPLHF. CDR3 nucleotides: TGTGCCAGCAGGGAACAGGGGAATAATTCACCCCTCCACTTT. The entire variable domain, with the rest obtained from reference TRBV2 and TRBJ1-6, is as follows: EPEVTQTPSHQVTQMGQEVILRCVPISNHLYFYWYRQILGQKVEFLVSFYNNEISEKSEIFDDQFSVERPDGSNFTLKIRSTKLEDSAMYFCASREQGNNSPLHFGNGTRLTVT.

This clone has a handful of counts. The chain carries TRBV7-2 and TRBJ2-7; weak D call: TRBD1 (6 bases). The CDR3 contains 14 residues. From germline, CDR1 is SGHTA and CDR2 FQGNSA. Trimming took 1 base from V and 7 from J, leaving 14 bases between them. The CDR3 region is CASSLVPKRGEQYF. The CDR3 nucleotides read TGTGCCAGCAGCTTAGTCCCCAAAAGGGGGGAGCAGTACTTC.

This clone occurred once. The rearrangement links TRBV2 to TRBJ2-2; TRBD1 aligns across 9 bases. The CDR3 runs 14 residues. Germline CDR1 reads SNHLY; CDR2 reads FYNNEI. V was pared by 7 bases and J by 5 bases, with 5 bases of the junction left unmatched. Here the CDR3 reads CASTRDRETGELFF. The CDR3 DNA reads TGTGCCAGCACCCGGGACAGGGAGACCGGGGAGCTGTTTTTT.

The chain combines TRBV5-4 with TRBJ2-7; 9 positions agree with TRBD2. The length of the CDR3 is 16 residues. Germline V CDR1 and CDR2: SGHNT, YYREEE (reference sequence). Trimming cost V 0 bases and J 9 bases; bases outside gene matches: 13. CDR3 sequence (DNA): TGTGCCAGCAGCTTGGCCGAGACTAGCGGCAAAAAGGGGCAGTACTTC. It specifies CASSLAETSGKKGQYF.

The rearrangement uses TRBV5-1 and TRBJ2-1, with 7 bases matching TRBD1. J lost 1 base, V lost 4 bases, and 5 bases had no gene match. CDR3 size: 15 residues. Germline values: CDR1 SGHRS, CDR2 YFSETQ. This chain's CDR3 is CASSPDRVSYNEQFF. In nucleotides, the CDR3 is TGCGCCAGCAGCCCCGACAGGGTTTCCTACAATGAGCAGTTCTTC.

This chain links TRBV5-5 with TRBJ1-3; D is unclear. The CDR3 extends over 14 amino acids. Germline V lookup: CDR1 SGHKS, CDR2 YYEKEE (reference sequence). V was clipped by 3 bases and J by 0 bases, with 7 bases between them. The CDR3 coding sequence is TGTGCCAGCAGCTCGGGGAACTCTGGAAACACCATATATTTT. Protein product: CASSSGNSGNTIYF.

CDR3 DNA sequence: TGTGCCAGCAGTGCAGCAGGGGGGACAGATACGCAGTATTTT. It specifies CASSAAGGTDTQYF. V gene TRBV6-1 combines with J gene TRBJ2-3; tentatively, D is TRBD1 (7 bases). CDR3 size: 14 residues. Germline CDR1 MNHNS, CDR2 SASEGT. Between the trimmed V and J ends, which lost 4 bases and 3 bases, there was a span of 11 bases.

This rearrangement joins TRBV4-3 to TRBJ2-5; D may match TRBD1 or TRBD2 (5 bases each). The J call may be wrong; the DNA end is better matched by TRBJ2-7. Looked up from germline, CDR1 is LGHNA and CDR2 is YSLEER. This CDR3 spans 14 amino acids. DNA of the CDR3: TGCGCCAGCAGCCAAGGAGCAGGGACGTACGAGCAGTACTTC. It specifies CASSQGAGTYEQYF.

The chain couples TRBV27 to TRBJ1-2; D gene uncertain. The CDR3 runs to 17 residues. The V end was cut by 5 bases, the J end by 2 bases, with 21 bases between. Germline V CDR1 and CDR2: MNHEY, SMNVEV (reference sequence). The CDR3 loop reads CASSPERFGGTNYGYTF. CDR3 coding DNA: TGTGCCAGCAGTCCCGAACGGTTTGGTGGTACAAACTATGGCTACACCTTC.